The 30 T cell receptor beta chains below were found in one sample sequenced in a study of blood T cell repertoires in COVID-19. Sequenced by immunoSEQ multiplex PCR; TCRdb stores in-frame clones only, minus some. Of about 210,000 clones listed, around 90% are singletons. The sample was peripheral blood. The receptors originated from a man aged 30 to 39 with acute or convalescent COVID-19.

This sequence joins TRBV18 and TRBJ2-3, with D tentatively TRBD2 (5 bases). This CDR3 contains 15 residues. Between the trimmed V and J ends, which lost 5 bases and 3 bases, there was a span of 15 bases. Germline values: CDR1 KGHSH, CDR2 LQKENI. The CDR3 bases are TGTGCCAGCTCATTAGCGCGGGTTTTGACAGATACGCAGTATTTT. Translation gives CASSLARVLTDTQYF. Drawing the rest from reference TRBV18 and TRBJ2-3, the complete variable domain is NAGVMQNPRHLVRRRGQEARLRCSPMKGHSHVYWYRQLPEEGLKFMVYLQKENIIDESGMPKERFSAEFPKEGPSILRIQQVVRGDSAAYFCASSLARVLTDTQYFGPGTRLTVL.

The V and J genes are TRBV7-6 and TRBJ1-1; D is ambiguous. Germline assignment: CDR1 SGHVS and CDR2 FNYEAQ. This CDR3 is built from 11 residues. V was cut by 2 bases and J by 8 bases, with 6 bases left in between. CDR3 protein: CASSLQQEAFF. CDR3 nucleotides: TGTGCCAGCAGCTTACAACAGGAAGCTTTCTTT.

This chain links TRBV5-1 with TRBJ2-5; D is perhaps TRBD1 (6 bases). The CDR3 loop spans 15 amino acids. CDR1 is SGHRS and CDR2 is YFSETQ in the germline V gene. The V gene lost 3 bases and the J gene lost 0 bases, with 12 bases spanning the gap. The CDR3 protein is CASSSDRWDQETQYF. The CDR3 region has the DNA TGCGCCAGCAGCTCGGACAGATGGGACCAAGAGACCCAGTACTTC.

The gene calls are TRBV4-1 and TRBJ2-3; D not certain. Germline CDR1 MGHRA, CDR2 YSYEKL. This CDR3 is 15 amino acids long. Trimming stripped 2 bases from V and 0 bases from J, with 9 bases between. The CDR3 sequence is CASSQLARSTDTQYF. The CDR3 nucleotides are TGCGCCAGCAGCCAATTGGCCCGAAGCACAGATACGCAGTATTTT.

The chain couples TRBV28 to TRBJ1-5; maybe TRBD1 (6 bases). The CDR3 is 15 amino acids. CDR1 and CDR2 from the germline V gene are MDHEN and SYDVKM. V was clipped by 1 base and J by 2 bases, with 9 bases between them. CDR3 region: CASSLSDRRNQPQHF. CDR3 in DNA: TGTGCCAGCAGTTTATCAGACAGGCGCAATCAGCCCCAGCATTTT.

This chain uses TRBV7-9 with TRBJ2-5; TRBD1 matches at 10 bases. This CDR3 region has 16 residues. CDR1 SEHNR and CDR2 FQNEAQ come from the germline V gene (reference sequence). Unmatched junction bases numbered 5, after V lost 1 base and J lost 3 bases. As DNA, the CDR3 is TGTGCCAGCAGCTTAGGACAGGGGGCGTATGAAGAGACCCAGTACTTC. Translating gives CASSLGQGAYEETQYF.

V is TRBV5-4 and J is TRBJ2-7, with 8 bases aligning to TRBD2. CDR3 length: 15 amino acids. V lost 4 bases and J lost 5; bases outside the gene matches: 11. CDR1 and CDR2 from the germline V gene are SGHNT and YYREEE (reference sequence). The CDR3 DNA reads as TGTGCCAGCAGCCATACAGGACTAGCCCCAGACGAGCAGTACTTC. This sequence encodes CASSHTGLAPDEQYF.

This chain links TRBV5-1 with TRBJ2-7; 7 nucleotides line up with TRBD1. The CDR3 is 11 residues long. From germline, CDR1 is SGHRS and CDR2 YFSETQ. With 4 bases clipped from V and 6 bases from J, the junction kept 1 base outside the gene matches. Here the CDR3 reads CASSGTAEQYF. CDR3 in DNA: TGCGCCAGCAGCGGGACAGCCGAGCAGTACTTC.

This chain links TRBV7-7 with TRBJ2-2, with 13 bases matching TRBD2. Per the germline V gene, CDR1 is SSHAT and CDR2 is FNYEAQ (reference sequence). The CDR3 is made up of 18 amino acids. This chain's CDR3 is CASQRLAGGFSNTGELFF. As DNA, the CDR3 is TGTGCTAGCCAAAGACTAGCGGGGGGTTTCTCGAACACCGGGGAGCTGTTTTTT.

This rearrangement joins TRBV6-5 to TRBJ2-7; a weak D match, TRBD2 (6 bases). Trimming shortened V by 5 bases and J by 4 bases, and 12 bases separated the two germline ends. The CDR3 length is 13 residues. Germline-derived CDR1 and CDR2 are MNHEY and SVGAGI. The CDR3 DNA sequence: TGTGCCAGCAGTCCCGGGGGTCGGTACGAGCAGTACTTC. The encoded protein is CASSPGGRYEQYF.

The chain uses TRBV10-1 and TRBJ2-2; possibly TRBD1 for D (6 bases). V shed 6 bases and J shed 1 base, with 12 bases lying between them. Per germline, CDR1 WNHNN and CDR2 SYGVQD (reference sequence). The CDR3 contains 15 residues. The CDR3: CASSHQGRNTGELFF. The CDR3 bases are TGCGCCAGCAGCCACCAGGGGCGGAACACCGGGGAGCTGTTTTTT.

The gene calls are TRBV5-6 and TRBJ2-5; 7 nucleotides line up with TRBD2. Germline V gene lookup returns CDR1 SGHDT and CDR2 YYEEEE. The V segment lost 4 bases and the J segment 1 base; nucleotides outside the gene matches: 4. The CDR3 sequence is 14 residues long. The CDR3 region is CASSGGTIQETQYF. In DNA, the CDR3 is TGTGCCAGCAGCGGGGGGACTATCCAAGAGACCCAGTACTTC.

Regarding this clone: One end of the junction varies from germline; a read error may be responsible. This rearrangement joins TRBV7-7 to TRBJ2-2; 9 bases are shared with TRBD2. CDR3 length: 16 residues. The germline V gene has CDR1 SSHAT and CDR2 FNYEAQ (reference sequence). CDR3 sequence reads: CASSPAGGPNTGELFF. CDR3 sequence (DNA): TGTGCTAGCAGCCCGGCGGGAGGGCCTAACACCGGGGAGCTGTTTTTT.

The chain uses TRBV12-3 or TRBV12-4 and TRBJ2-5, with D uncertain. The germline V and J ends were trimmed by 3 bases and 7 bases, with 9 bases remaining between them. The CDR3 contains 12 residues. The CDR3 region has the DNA TGTGCCAGCAGTTTTCTCTTCGGGACCCAGTACTTC. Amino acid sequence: CASSFLFGTQYF.

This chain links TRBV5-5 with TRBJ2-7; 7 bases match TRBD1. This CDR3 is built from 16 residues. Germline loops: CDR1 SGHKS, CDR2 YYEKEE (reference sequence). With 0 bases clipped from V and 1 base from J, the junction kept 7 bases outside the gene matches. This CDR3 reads CASSLGPGGRSYEQYF. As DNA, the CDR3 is TGTGCCAGCAGCTTGGGGCCAGGGGGAAGGTCCTACGAGCAGTACTTC.

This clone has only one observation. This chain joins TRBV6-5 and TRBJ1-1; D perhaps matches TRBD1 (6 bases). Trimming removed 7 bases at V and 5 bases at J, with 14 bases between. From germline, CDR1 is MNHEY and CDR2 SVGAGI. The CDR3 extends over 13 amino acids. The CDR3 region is CASNGARGTEAFF. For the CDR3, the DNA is TGTGCCAGCAACGGAGCGAGGGGGACTGAAGCTTTCTTT.

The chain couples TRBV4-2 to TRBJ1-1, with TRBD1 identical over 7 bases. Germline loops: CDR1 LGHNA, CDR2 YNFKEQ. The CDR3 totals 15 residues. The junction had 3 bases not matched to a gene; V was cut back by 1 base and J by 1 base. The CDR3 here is CASSQAGQTNTEAFF. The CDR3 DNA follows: TGTGCCAGCAGCCAAGCGGGACAGACGAACACTGAAGCTTTCTTT.

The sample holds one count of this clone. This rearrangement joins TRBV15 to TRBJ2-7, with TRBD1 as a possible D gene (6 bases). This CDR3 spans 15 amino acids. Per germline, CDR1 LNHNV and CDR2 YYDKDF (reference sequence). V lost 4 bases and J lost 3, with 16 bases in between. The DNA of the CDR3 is TGTGCCACCAGCACGACACCGAGGGGGAACTACGAGCAGTACTTC. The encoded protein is CATSTTPRGNYEQYF. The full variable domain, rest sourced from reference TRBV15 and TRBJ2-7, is DAMVIQNPRYQVTQFGKPVTLSCSQTLNHNVMYWYQQKSSQAPKLLFHYYDKDFNNEADTPDNFQSRRPNTSFCFLDIRSPGLGDTAMYLCATSTTPRGNYEQYFGPGTRLTVT.

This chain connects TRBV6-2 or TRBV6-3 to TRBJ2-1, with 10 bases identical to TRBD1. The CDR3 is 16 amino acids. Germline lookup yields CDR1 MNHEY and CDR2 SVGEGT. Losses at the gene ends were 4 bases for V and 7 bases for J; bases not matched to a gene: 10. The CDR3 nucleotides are TGTGCCAGCAGTTCACCAGGGACAGGGGAATGGAATGAGCAGTTCTTC. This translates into CASSSPGTGEWNEQFF.

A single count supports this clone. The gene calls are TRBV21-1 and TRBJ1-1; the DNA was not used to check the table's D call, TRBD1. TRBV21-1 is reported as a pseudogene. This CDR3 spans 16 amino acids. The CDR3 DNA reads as TGTGCCAGCACCCCACCACACAGGGGCGGGAACACTGAAGCTTTCTTT. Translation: CASTPPHRGGNTEAFF.

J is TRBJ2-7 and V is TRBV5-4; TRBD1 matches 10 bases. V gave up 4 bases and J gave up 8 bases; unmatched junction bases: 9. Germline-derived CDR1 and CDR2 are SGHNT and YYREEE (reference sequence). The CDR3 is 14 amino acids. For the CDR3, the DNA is TGTGCCAGCAGCCACTGGGACAGGGGAAACAAGCAGTACTTC. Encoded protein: CASSHWDRGNKQYF.

This CDR3 reads CATSDSLDEQFF. CDR3 DNA sequence: TGTGCCACCAGTGATAGCCTCGATGAGCAGTTCTTC. This rearrangement joins TRBV24-1 to TRBJ2-1; the D is unclear. The CDR3 has 12 amino acids. Trimming removed 3 bases from V and 8 bases from J, with 7 bases in between. Germline-derived CDR1 and CDR2 are KGHDR and SFDVKD.

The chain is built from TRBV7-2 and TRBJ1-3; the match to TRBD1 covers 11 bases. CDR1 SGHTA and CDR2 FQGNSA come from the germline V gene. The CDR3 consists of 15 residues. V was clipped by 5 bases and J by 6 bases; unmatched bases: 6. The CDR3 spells CASSIRTGGENTIYF. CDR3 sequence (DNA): TGTGCCAGCAGCATTAGGACAGGGGGCGAAAACACCATATATTTT.

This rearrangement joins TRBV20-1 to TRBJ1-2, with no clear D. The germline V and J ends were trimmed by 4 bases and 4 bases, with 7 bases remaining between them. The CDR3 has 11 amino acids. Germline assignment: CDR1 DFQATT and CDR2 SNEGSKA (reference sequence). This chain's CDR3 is CSATLRYGYTF. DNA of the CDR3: TGCAGTGCTACCCTCCGCTATGGCTACACCTTC.

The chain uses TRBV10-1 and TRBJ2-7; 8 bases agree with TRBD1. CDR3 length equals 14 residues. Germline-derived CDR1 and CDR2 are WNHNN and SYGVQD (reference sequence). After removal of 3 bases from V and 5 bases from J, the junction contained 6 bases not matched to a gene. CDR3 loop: CASSDPGQVNEQYF. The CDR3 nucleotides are TGCGCCAGCAGTGACCCGGGACAGGTAAACGAGCAGTACTTC.

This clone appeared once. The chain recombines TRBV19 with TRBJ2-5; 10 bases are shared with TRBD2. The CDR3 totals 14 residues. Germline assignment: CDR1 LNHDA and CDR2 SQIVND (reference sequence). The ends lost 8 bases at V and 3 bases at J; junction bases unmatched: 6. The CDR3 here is CASLQRGGKETQYF. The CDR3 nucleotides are TGTGCCAGTCTCCAGCGGGGGGGTAAAGAGACCCAGTACTTC.

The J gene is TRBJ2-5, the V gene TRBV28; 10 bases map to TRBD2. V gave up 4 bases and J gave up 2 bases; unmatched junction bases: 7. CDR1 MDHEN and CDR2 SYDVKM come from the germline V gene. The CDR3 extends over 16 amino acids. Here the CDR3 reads CASSWTSGRGQETQYF. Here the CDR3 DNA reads TGTGCCAGCAGTTGGACTAGCGGAAGGGGGCAAGAGACCCAGTACTTC.

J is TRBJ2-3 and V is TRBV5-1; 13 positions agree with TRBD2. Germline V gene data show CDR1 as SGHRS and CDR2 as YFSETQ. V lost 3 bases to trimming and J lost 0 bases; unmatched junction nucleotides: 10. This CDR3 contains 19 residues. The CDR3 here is CASSSNPGLAGSSTDTQYF. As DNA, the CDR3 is TGCGCCAGCAGCTCCAACCCGGGACTAGCGGGATCTAGCACAGATACGCAGTATTTT.

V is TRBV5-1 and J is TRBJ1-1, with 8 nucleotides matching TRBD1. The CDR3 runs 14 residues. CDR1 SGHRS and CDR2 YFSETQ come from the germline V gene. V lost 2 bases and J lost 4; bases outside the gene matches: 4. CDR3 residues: CASSLQGGSTEAFF. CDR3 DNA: TGCGCCAGCAGCTTACAGGGGGGGAGCACTGAAGCTTTCTTT. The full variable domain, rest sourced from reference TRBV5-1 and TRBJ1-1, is KAGVTQTPRYLIKTRGQQVTLSCSPISGHRSVSWYQQTPGQGLQFLFEYFSETQRNKGNFPGRFSGRQFSNSRSEMNVSTLELGDSALYLCASSLQGGSTEAFFGQGTRLTVV.

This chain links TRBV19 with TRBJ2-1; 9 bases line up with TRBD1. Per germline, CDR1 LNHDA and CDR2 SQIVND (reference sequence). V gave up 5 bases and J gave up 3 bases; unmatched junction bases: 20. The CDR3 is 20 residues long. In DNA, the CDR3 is TGTGCCAGTAGTCCCGAAGGACAGGGGAGTACCAGCGTTTTCTACAATGAGCAGTTCTTC. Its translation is CASSPEGQGSTSVFYNEQFF.